Each of the 25 T cell receptor beta chains below was sequenced from the same sample in a study of shared clonotypes between healthy human individuals. Only in-frame clones appear in the TCRdb table, and some are missing; sequencing was by immunoSEQ multiplex PCR. The table lists approximately 2,300,000 clones, about 90% of them singletons. Sequences were obtained from naive CD4+ T cells from PBMCs. Regarding subset: CD45RA+ positively selected. The receptors were sampled from a man aged 18 to 30 in good health. Some clones in this sample may be carry-over from other donors' samples.

This chain connects TRBV5-1 to TRBJ2-7; tentatively, D is TRBD1 or TRBD2 (5 bases each). Trimming stripped 4 bases from V and 6 bases from J, with 20 bases between. CDR1 is SGHRS, CDR2 YFSETQ, per germline. The CDR3 spans 15 residues. The CDR3 nucleotides are TGCGCCAGCAGCCCCATGATGGGGGTTGGTGGCGAGCAGTACTTC. This sequence encodes CASSPMMGVGGEQYF.

This rearrangement joins TRBV23-1 to TRBJ2-5, with TRBD1 matching 7 bases. TRBV23-1 is annotated as an ORF whose role is uncertain. The J segment lost 5 bases and the V segment lost 9 bases, leaving 9 bases of the junction unmatched. This CDR3 contains 13 residues. CDR3 coding DNA: TGCGCCAGACCGGGACAGATGAGGGAGACCCAGTACTTC. Translated, it gives CARPGQMRETQYF.

The chain combines TRBV9 with TRBJ2-1; 10 bases map to TRBD2. V lost 6 bases, J lost 5 bases, and 5 bases stayed unmatched. The CDR3 runs 14 residues. The germline CDR1 and CDR2 sequences are SGDLS and YYNGEE. CDR3 bases: TGTGCCAGCACCGGGACTAGCGTCCACAATGAGCAGTTCTTC. It codes for CASTGTSVHNEQFF.

As concerns this clone: Other DNA sequences in the sample encode the same CDR3. The V and J genes are TRBV2 and TRBJ1-5, with D possibly being TRBD1 (5 bases). Per germline, CDR1 SNHLY and CDR2 FYNNEI. The CDR3 is 13 residues long. Trimming stripped 3 bases from V and 7 bases from J, with 10 bases between. CDR3: CASSDRAGQPQHF. The CDR3 nucleotides are TGTGCCAGCAGTGACAGGGCGGGCCAGCCCCAGCATTTT.

The rearrangement uses TRBV27 and TRBJ2-6; D gene uncertain. The germline V and J ends were trimmed by 2 bases and 1 base, with 12 bases remaining between them. Germline values: CDR1 MNHEY, CDR2 SMNVEV (reference sequence). This CDR3 has 17 amino acids. CDR3 sequence: CASSLRFSVSGANVLTF. The CDR3 bases are TGTGCCAGCAGTTTAAGGTTTTCGGTATCTGGGGCCAACGTCCTGACTTTC. The variable domain in full, completed from reference TRBV27 and TRBJ2-6, reads EAQVTQNPRYLITVTGKKLTVTCSQNMNHEYMSWYRQDPGLGLRQIYYSMNVEVTDKGDVPEGYKVSRKEKRNFPLILESPSPNQTSLYFCASSLRFSVSGANVLTFGAGSRLTVL.

This chain joins TRBV11-2 and TRBJ1-3, with D possibly TRBD1 on 5 matching bases. From germline, CDR1 is SGHAT and CDR2 FQNNGV. The CDR3 totals 14 residues. V lost 5 bases and J 7 bases, leaving 15 bases between the germline ends. The chain's CDR3 is CASSREQVFNTIYF. The CDR3 DNA sequence: TGTGCCAGCAGCCGTGAACAGGTTTTCAACACCATATATTTT.

The CDR3 DNA follows: TGTGCCAGTAGTATACGACCGGGACAGGGCTCCTACGAGCAGTACTTC. As protein: CASSIRPGQGSYEQYF. This chain connects TRBV19 to TRBJ2-7, with TRBD1 matching over 9 bases. CDR1 is LNHDA and CDR2 is SQIVND in the germline V gene (reference sequence). The CDR3 is 16 residues long. V dropped 2 bases and J dropped 0; count of bases not matched to a gene: 5.

This sequence joins TRBV9 and TRBJ2-2; a possible D gene is TRBD1 (5 bases). Germline CDR1 SGDLS, CDR2 YYNGEE. V was pared by 0 bases and J by 1 base, with 10 bases between. CDR3 length equals 16 residues. CDR3 sequence (DNA): TGTGCCAGCAGCGTAGGGGCAGGACAGAACACCGGGGAGCTGTTTTTT. This codes for CASSVGAGQNTGELFF.

CDR3 DNA: TGTGCCACCCGGCTAGCGGCGGTGGCAGAGACCCAGTACTTC. Amino acids: CATRLAAVAETQYF. The chain carries TRBV15 and TRBJ2-5; 7 nucleotides agree with TRBD2. Losses at the gene ends were 8 bases for V and 4 bases for J; bases not matched to a gene: 10. This CDR3 contains 14 residues. The germline V gene has CDR1 LNHNV and CDR2 YYDKDF (reference sequence). The whole variable domain, filled in from reference TRBV15 and TRBJ2-5, reads DAMVIQNPRYQVTQFGKPVTLSCSQTLNHNVMYWYQQKSSQAPKLLFHYYDKDFNNEADTPDNFQSRRPNTSFCFLDIRSPGLGDTAMYLCATRLAAVAETQYFGPGTRLLVL.

This chain uses TRBV5-8 with TRBJ1-2; 7 nucleotides agree with TRBD1. CDR3 length: 16 residues. V was clipped by 1 base and J by 4 bases; unmatched bases: 10. Germline V lookup: CDR1 SGHTS, CDR2 YDEGEE. As DNA, the CDR3 is TGTGCCAGCAGCTTGCTGTGGGGACAGAACATCTATGGCTACACCTTC. Translation gives CASSLLWGQNIYGYTF. Together with reference TRBV5-8 and TRBJ1-2, the CDR3 gives the full variable domain: EAGVTQSPTHLIKTRGQQATLRCSPISGHTSVYWYQQALGLGLQFLLWYDEGEERNRGNFPPRFSGRQFPNYSSELNVNALELEDSALYLCASSLLWGQNIYGYTFGSGTRLTVV.

This clone was observed a single time. This chain joins TRBV6-4 and TRBJ2-1; D unresolved. Trimming shortened V by 10 bases and J by 0 bases, and 16 bases separated the two germline ends. The germline V gene has CDR1 MRHNA and CDR2 SNTAGT. The CDR3 covers 15 residues. The CDR3 loop is CATSLSTYSYNEQFF. The CDR3 DNA reads as TGTGCCACCTCCCTTTCCACGTACTCCTACAATGAGCAGTTCTTC.

The chain joins TRBV12-5 to TRBJ2-7, with TRBD1 matching over 8 bases. The J segment lost 7 bases and the V segment lost 6 bases, leaving 2 bases of the junction unmatched. CDR3 length equals 11 residues. Germline CDR1 is LGHNT and CDR2 is FRNRAP. The CDR3 protein is CASGQGGEQYF. The CDR3 DNA follows: TGTGCTAGTGGACAGGGGGGAGAGCAGTACTTC.

The chain recombines TRBV28 with TRBJ2-3; 8 bases align to TRBD2. The CDR3 is made up of 14 amino acids. The V and J ends lost 5 bases and 3 bases, in that order; junction bases with no gene match: 4. CDR1 is MDHEN, CDR2 SYDVKM, per germline. In nucleotides, the CDR3 is TGTGCCAGCAGTACTCGGGAGGGGACAGATACGCAGTATTTT. It specifies CASSTREGTDTQYF.

The chain carries TRBV19 and TRBJ2-3; D call uncertain. The germline V and J ends were trimmed by 3 bases and 2 bases, with 6 bases remaining between them. Germline V CDR1 and CDR2: LNHDA, SQIVND (reference sequence). The CDR3 is 13 residues long. In DNA, the CDR3 is TGTGCCAGTAGTATTCGTTTCACAGATACGCAGTATTTT. The encoded protein is CASSIRFTDTQYF.

The V and J genes are TRBV14 and TRBJ2-6; no firm D call. The V gene's germline CDR1 is SGHDN and CDR2 FVKESK. V lost 3 bases to trimming and J lost 2 bases, with 11 bases between them. The CDR3 has 16 residues. Here the CDR3 DNA reads TGTGCCAGCAGCCACCCCCCCGCTCCTGGGGCCAACGTCCTGACTTTC. Translating gives CASSHPPAPGANVLTF.

The chain links TRBV27 to TRBJ2-4, with D perhaps matching TRBD2 (5 bases). Germline V gene lookup returns CDR1 MNHEY and CDR2 SMNVEV (reference sequence). V dropped 5 bases and J dropped 0 bases, with 11 bases sitting between them. The CDR3 has 15 residues. CDR3 protein: CASSPIGLAKNIQYF. In DNA, the CDR3 is TGTGCCAGCAGTCCAATCGGACTAGCCAAAAACATTCAGTACTTC.

The rearrangement joins TRBV28 to TRBJ2-5, with TRBD1 identical over 7 bases. Germline trimming cut 5 bases from V and 5 bases from J; bases unmatched to any gene: 8. This CDR3 contains 14 residues. CDR1 is MDHEN, CDR2 SYDVKM, per germline. The CDR3 reads CASSPYQQGETQYF. The CDR3 DNA sequence: TGTGCCAGCAGTCCCTATCAACAGGGGGAGACCCAGTACTTC. Filled out from reference TRBV28 and TRBJ2-5, the complete variable domain reads DVKVTQSSRYLVKRTGEKVFLECVQDMDHENMFWYRQDPGLGLRLIYFSYDVKMKEKGDIPEGYSVSREKKERFSLILESASTNQTSMYLCASSPYQQGETQYFGPGTRLLVL.

The rearrangement joins TRBV25-1 to TRBJ2-1; no definite D call. In germline, CDR1 is MGHDK, CDR2 SYGVNS. Trimming left V 4 bases short and J 12 bases short, with 16 bases between. This CDR3 has 13 residues. The CDR3 spells CASSVPGDSGQFF. DNA for the CDR3: TGTGCCAGCAGTGTTCCAGGCGACTCGGGGCAGTTCTTC. Supplemented by reference TRBV25-1 and TRBJ2-1, the full variable domain reads EADIYQTPRYLVIGTGKKITLECSQTMGHDKMYWYQQDPGMELHLIHYSYGVNSTEKGDLSSESTVSRIRTEHFPLTLESARPSHTSQYLCASSVPGDSGQFFGPGTRLTVL.

In DNA, the CDR3 is TGTGCCAGCAGTGCTACAGGGATGGGCAATCAGCCCCAGCATTTT. Translating gives CASSATGMGNQPQHF. This chain links TRBV2 with TRBJ1-5; D possibly corresponds to TRBD1 (6 bases). In germline, CDR1 is SNHLY, CDR2 FYNNEI. The CDR3 totals 15 residues. V was cut by 4 bases and J by 2 bases, with 12 bases left in between.

The CDR3 bases are TGTGCCAGCAGCTTATACCACCAGAAGCAGTACTTC. It specifies CASSLYHQKQYF. The chain combines TRBV7-9 with TRBJ2-7; D is unresolved. Trimming took 2 bases from V and 8 from J, leaving 10 bases between them. Germline CDR1 SEHNR, CDR2 FQNEAQ (reference sequence). The CDR3 length is 12 residues.

A single count supports this clone. This chain uses TRBV5-6 with TRBJ2-4; D possibly corresponds to TRBD1 (5 bases). Trimming removed 1 base at V and 2 bases at J, with 13 bases between. Germline assignment: CDR1 SGHDT and CDR2 YYEEEE. This CDR3 has 16 amino acids. CDR3 bases: TGTGCCAGCAGCTTGTGGGGCTCTAGGTCCAAAAACATTCAGTACTTC. Protein: CASSLWGSRSKNIQYF.

The V call is TRBV6-6, the J call TRBJ1-2; D is uncertain. Germline CDR1 is MNHNY and CDR2 is SVGAGI (reference sequence). The CDR3 has 11 residues. Trimming left V 6 bases short and J 1 base short, with 3 bases between. The CDR3 nucleotides read TGTGCCAGCAGACTTAACTATGGCTACACCTTC. It codes for CASRLNYGYTF.

The rearrangement joins TRBV9 to TRBJ2-2; D not resolved. With 0 bases removed from V and 4 bases from J, the gap between germline ends came to 13 bases. CDR1 and CDR2 (germline): SGDLS, YYNGEE. This CDR3 has 16 amino acids. CDR3 protein: CASSVDVQTSTGELFF. DNA of the CDR3: TGTGCCAGCAGCGTAGATGTTCAGACCTCCACCGGGGAGCTGTTTTTT.

V is TRBV9 and J is TRBJ2-7, with 8 bases that match TRBD1. Germline V CDR1 and CDR2: SGDLS, YYNGEE. The CDR3 has 16 amino acids. With V trimmed by 4 bases and J by 0 bases, 9 bases remained unmatched. CDR3 nucleotides: TGTGCCAGCAGCCCGAGAGGGGACAGGAGCTCCTACGAGCAGTACTTC. Amino acid sequence: CASSPRGDRSSYEQYF.

The V and J genes are TRBV5-6 and TRBJ2-3; 10 bases map to TRBD1. The junction had 12 bases not matched to a gene; V was cut back by 5 bases and J by 6 bases. This CDR3 contains 16 residues. The germline V gene has CDR1 SGHDT and CDR2 YYEEEE. CDR3 in DNA: TGTGCCAGCAGGAAATCCGGGACAGGGGCCCGGGATACGCAGTATTTT. Residues: CASRKSGTGARDTQYF.